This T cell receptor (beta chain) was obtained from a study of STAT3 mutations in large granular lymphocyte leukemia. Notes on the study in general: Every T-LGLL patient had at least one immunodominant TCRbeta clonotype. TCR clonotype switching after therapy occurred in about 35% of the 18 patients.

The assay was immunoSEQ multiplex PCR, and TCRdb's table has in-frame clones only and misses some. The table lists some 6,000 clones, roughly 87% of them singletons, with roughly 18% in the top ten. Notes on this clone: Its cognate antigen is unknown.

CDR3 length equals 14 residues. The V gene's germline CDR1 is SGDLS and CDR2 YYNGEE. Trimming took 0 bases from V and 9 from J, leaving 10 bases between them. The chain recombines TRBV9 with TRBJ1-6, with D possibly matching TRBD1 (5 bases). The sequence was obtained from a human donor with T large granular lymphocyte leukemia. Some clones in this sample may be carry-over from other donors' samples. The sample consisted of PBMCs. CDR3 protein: CASSVAPGVSPLHF. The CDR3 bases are TGTGCCAGCAGCGTAGCTCCGGGGGTTTCACCCCTCCACTTT. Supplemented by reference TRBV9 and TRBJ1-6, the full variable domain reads DSGVTQTPKHLITATGQRVTLRCSPRSGDLSVYWYQQSLDQGLQFLIQYYNGEERAKGNILERFSAQQFPDLHSELNLSSLELGDSALYFCASSVAPGVSPLHFGNGTRLTVT.